Each of the 22 T cell receptor beta chains below was sequenced from the same sample in a study of HIV-infected patients and healthy controls. Alpha and beta constant-region primers primed reverse transcription of around 540 ng RNA. Separate chain-specific third strand synthesis with multiplexing indices produced the alpha and beta libraries. TCRdb processed the 5' RACE reads anew with MiXCR; each CDR3 protein has one entry. The sample comprises about 6,000 distinct CDR3 sequences, roughly 10% of which are singletons, and about an eighth rests with the top ten. All unsorted peripheral T cells were captured because whole blood was used without fractionation. The sequences come from blood, collected before antiretroviral therapy. The source of these receptors is an adult with HIV infection.

Many counts were recorded for this clonotype. The gene calls are TRBV13 and TRBJ2-4, with a weak D call TRBD1 (5 bases). This CDR3 has 15 residues. V shed 2 bases and J shed 5 bases, with 13 bases lying between them. Germline V gene sequence: CDR1 PRHDT, CDR2 FYEKMQ (reference sequence). The CDR3 here is CASSLYGDSENIQYF. In DNA form, the CDR3 reads TGTGCCAGCAGCTTATATGGTGACAGTGAAAACATTCAGTACTTC.

The chain links TRBV4-1 to TRBJ1-2; 7 bases match TRBD1. This CDR3 region has 13 residues. The trim removed 1 base at V and 8 bases at J, leaving 4 bases unmatched. Germline CDR1 and CDR2: MGHRA and YSYEKL. The CDR3 DNA is TGCGCCAGCAGCCAAGCCGGGACAGTGGGCTACACCTTC. Its protein product is CASSQAGTVGYTF.

In this sample, this clonotype turned up many times. This rearrangement joins TRBV7-8 to TRBJ1-5; no clear D. Deletions cut 5 bases from V and 6 bases from J, with 8 bases between. CDR1 is SGHVS, CDR2 FQNEAQ, per germline. The CDR3 is made up of 12 amino acids. CDR3 bases: TGTGCCAGCAGCATCAGCGTTCAGCCCCAGCATTTT. It translates to CASSISVQPQHF.

This clonotype was counted ten times or more. The chain has TRBV7-2 and TRBJ2-2; 8 nucleotides match TRBD2. The germline V gene has CDR1 SGHTA and CDR2 FQGNSA. The CDR3 covers 16 residues. With 7 bases clipped from V and 5 bases from J, the junction kept 12 bases outside the gene matches. The CDR3 here is CASTSGRGLETGELFF. CDR3 nucleotides: TGTGCCAGCACCAGCGGGCGGGGACTAGAGACCGGGGAGCTGTTTTTT.

In its sample, this clonotype was seen many times. The rearrangement joins TRBV28 to TRBJ2-1; TRBD2 matches at 7 bases. CDR3 length: 14 amino acids. V shed 4 bases, J shed 5 bases, and the junction held 5 bases outside the gene matches. CDR1 is MDHEN and CDR2 is SYDVKM in the germline V gene. CDR3 DNA sequence: TGTGCCAGCAGTTCCAGCGGGGTCAACAATGAGCAGTTCTTC. It specifies CASSSSGVNNEQFF.

This clonotype is medium-sized within its sample. The V and J genes are TRBV24-1 and TRBJ2-1; 16 nucleotides agree with TRBD2. J gave up 6 bases and V 4 bases, and 8 bases lay outside the gene matches. The CDR3 contains 18 residues. Looked up from germline, CDR1 is KGHDR and CDR2 is SFDVKD. The CDR3 DNA sequence: TGTGCCACCAGTGACACGGGACTAGCGGGGGGGCGGTCCAATGAGCAGTTCTTC. It translates to CATSDTGLAGGRSNEQFF.

This clonotype is labeled as medium-sized (0.01 to 0.1%). The chain has TRBV5-4 and TRBJ2-2; tentative D call: TRBD2 (6 bases). The CDR3 extends over 15 amino acids. Germline-derived CDR1 and CDR2 are SGHNT and YYREEE (reference sequence). Trimming removed 4 bases from V and 3 bases from J, with 13 bases in between. The CDR3 region is CASSLPGGYTGELFF. CDR3 nucleotides: TGTGCCAGCAGCCTCCCCGGGGGTTACACCGGGGAGCTGTTTTTT.

The rearrangement joins TRBV14 to TRBJ2-2; 8 bases fit TRBD2. CDR3 length: 17 residues. V lost 0 bases and J lost 1; bases outside the gene matches: 4. Germline CDR1 is SGHDN and CDR2 is FVKESK. The CDR3: CASSQDLLAGNTGELFF. The CDR3 DNA follows: TGTGCCAGCAGCCAAGATCTTCTAGCGGGGAACACCGGGGAGCTGTTTTTT.

In its sample, this clonotype was seen many times. The gene calls are TRBV24-1 and TRBJ1-1, with D tentatively TRBD1 (5 bases). There are 13 residues in the CDR3. With 3 bases removed from V and 6 bases from J, the gap between germline ends came to 10 bases. Per germline, CDR1 KGHDR and CDR2 SFDVKD. CDR3 coding DNA: TGTGCCACCAGTGATGTACAGGATTCTGAAGCTTTCTTT. Amino acids: CATSDVQDSEAFF.

This clonotype rates as medium-sized. This chain links TRBV6-6 with TRBJ2-1; possibly TRBD2 for D (7 bases). V lost 2 bases and J 0 bases, leaving 8 bases between the germline ends. Germline V gene sequence: CDR1 MNHNY, CDR2 SVGAGI (reference sequence). The CDR3 length is 15 residues. The CDR3 reads CASSYGGASYNEQFF. CDR3 DNA sequence: TGTGCCAGCAGTTACGGGGGGGCCTCCTACAATGAGCAGTTCTTC.

A word on this clonotype: This may arise from a read error, as a much more abundant clone is one base away. The rearrangement links TRBV2 to TRBJ1-5; D gene ambiguous. Germline V gene sequence: CDR1 SNHLY, CDR2 FYNNEI. This CDR3 region has 12 residues. The CDR3 reads CDSRRNNQPQHF. CDR3 bases: TGTGACAGCCGACGTAACAATCAGCCCCAGCATTTT.

In its sample, this clonotype is medium-sized. This sequence joins TRBV20-1 and TRBJ2-7; TRBD1 agrees at 11 bases. CDR3 length: 12 residues. Per the germline V gene, CDR1 is DFQATT and CDR2 is SNEGSKA (reference sequence). With 5 bases clipped from V and 4 bases from J, the junction kept 1 base outside the gene matches. The CDR3 region is CSAGQGAYEQYF. DNA for the CDR3: TGCAGTGCTGGACAGGGGGCATACGAGCAGTACTTC.

By proportion, this clonotype is medium-sized. The gene calls are TRBV7-9 and TRBJ1-2, with TRBD1 matching over 9 bases. Germline assignment: CDR1 SEHNR and CDR2 FQNEAQ (reference sequence). Trimming took 4 bases from V and 2 from J; bases not matched to a gene: 8. This CDR3 region has 16 residues. Here the CDR3 reads CASSSIWDRENYGYTF. The CDR3 DNA reads as TGTGCCAGCAGCTCGATTTGGGACAGGGAAAACTATGGCTACACCTTC.

Relative to its sample, this clonotype is medium-sized. The chain is built from TRBV27 and TRBJ2-3, with D maybe TRBD1 (5 bases). This CDR3 comprises 13 residues. Trimming left V 5 bases short and J 6 bases short, with 12 bases between. CDR1 is MNHEY and CDR2 is SMNVEV in the germline V gene (reference sequence). For the CDR3, the DNA is TGTGCCAGCAGTCGTGGGGCGTCCGATACGCAGTATTTT. Its translation is CASSRGASDTQYF.

By its share, this clonotype is medium-sized. J is TRBJ2-5 and V is TRBV7-9; TRBD2 matches at 7 bases. The CDR3 has 14 amino acids. Germline assignment: CDR1 SEHNR and CDR2 FQNEAQ (reference sequence). V was clipped by 4 bases and J by 1 base; unmatched bases: 3. The CDR3 reads CASSWSGAQETQYF. CDR3 DNA: TGTGCCAGCAGCTGGAGCGGGGCCCAAGAGACCCAGTACTTC.

This clonotype came up many times. The chain recombines TRBV12-5 with TRBJ2-1; the D is unclear. The CDR3 contains 14 residues. Trimming took 1 base from V and 5 from J, leaving 9 bases between them. CDR1 is LGHNT and CDR2 is FRNRAP in the germline V gene. CDR3 sequence (DNA): TGTGCTAGTGGTTTGGGGCAACCTGACAATGAGCAGTTCTTC. Its translation is CASGLGQPDNEQFF.

Within the sample, this clonotype is medium-sized. V is TRBV12-3 or TRBV12-4 and J is TRBJ2-1, with D unclear. This CDR3 is 12 amino acids long. V gave up 7 bases and J gave up 3 bases, with 7 bases separating them. This CDR3 reads CASKNGYNEQFF. The DNA of the CDR3 is TGTGCCAGCAAAAACGGCTACAATGAGCAGTTCTTC.

This clonotype was seen more than once but under ten times. The chain combines TRBV12-3 or TRBV12-4 with TRBJ1-1; D is ambiguous. Deletions cut 5 bases from V and 0 bases from J, with 16 bases between. The CDR3 sequence is 16 residues long. CDR3 amino acids: CASSHLGGGMNTEAFF. CDR3 nucleotide sequence: TGTGCCAGCAGTCATTTAGGAGGCGGGATGAACACTGAAGCTTTCTTT.

This clonotype appeared many times. The genes are TRBV7-9 and TRBJ2-5; the D gene is possibly TRBD2 (5 bases). Germline lookup yields CDR1 SEHNR and CDR2 FQNEAQ (reference sequence). The CDR3 spans 12 residues. Between the trimmed V and J ends, which lost 3 bases and 5 bases, there was a span of 7 bases. The CDR3 spells CASSFRRETQYF. The CDR3 DNA is TGTGCCAGCAGCTTTCGGAGGGAGACCCAGTACTTC.

In its sample, this clonotype ranks as medium-sized. DNA for the CDR3: TGTGCCAGCAGCCCCCACGGGCGGGGGACTGGAAACACCATATATTTT. Its translation is CASSPHGRGTGNTIYF. This rearrangement joins TRBV7-3 to TRBJ1-3; tentatively, D is TRBD1 (5 bases). Germline values: CDR1 SGHTA, CDR2 FQGTGA. V was cut by 5 bases and J by 2 bases, with 16 bases left in between. The CDR3 length is 16 residues.

The table lists this clonotype with a few counts. The J gene is TRBJ2-3, the V gene TRBV20-1; 7 bases are shared with TRBD1. V dropped 0 bases and J dropped 9; count of bases not matched to a gene: 12. Germline assignment: CDR1 DFQATT and CDR2 SNEGSKA (reference sequence). CDR3 size: 15 residues. The CDR3 DNA is TGCAGTGCTAGAGATAGGGGGCCCGAGCTAAGGACGCAGTATTTT. Translating gives CSARDRGPELRTQYF.

Many counts were recorded for this clonotype. J is TRBJ2-2 and V is TRBV2; D is unresolved. V was pared by 7 bases and J by 1 base, with 13 bases between. CDR1 is SNHLY, CDR2 FYNNEI, per germline. CDR3 length: 15 amino acids. CDR3 nucleotides: TGTGCCAGCAATGCCCAGCGTAAGAACACCGGGGAGCTGTTTTTT. Translation: CASNAQRKNTGELFF.